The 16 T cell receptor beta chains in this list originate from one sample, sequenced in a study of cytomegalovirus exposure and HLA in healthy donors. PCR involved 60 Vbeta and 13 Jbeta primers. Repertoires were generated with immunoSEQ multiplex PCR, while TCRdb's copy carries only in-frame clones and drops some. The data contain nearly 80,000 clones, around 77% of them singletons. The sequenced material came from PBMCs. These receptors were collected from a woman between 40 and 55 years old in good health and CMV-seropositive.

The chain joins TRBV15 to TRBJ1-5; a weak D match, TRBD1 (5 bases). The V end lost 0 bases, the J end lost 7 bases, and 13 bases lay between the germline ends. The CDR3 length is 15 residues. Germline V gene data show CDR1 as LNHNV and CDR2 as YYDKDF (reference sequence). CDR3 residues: CATSRDPGLGQPQHF. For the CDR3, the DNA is TGTGCCACCAGCAGAGATCCGGGACTGGGGCAGCCCCAGCATTTT.

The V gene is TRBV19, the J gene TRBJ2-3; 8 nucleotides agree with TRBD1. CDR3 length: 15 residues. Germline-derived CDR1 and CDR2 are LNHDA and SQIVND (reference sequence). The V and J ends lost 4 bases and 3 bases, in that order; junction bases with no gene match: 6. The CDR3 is CASSTGQGLTDTQYF. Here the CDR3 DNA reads TGTGCCAGTAGTACAGGACAGGGCTTAACAGATACGCAGTATTTT.

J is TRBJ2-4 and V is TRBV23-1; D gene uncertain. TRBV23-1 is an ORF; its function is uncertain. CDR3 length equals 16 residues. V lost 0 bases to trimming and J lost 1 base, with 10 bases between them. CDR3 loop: CASSQSVRSAKNIQYF. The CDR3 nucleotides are TGCGCCAGCAGTCAATCGGTGCGGAGCGCCAAAAACATTCAGTACTTC.

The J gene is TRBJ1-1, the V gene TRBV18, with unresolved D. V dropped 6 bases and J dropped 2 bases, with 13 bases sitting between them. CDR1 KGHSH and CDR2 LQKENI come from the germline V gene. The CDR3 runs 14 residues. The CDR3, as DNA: TGTGCCAGCTCCCGACCGGAGGGAAACACTGAAGCTTTCTTT. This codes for CASSRPEGNTEAFF.

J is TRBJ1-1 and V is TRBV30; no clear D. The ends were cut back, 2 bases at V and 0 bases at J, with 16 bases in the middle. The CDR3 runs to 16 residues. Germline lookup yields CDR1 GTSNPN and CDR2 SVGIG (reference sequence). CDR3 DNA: TGTGCCTGGAGTCTACCGGGGAGACAAATGAACACTGAAGCTTTCTTT. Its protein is CAWSLPGRQMNTEAFF.

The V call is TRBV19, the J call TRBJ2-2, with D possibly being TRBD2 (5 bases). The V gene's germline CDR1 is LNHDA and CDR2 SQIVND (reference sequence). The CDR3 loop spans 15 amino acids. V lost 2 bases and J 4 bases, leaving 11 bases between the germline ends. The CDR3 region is CASSIRLDFTGELFF. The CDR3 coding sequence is TGTGCCAGTAGTATACGTCTGGACTTCACCGGGGAGCTGTTTTTT.

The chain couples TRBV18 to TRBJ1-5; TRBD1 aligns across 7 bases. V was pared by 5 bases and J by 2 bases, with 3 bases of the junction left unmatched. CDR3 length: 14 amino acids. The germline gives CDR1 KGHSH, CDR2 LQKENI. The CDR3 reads CASSATGGNQPQHF. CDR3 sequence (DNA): TGTGCCAGCTCAGCCACAGGGGGCAATCAGCCCCAGCATTTT.

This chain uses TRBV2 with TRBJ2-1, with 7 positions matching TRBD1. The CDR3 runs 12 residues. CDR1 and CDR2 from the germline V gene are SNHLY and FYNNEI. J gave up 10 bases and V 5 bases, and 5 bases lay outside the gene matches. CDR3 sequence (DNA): TGTGCCAGCAGTCAGGGGGTGGTGGAGCAGTTCTTC. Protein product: CASSQGVVEQFF.

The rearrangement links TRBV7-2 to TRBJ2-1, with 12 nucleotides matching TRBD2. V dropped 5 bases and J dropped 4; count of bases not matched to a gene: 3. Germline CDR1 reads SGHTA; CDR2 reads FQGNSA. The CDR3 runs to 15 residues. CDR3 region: CASSQTSGSYNEQFF. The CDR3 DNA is TGTGCCAGCAGCCAGACTAGCGGGAGTTACAATGAGCAGTTCTTC. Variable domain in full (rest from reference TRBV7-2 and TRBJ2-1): GAGVSQSPSNKVTEKGKDVELRCDPISGHTALYWYRQSLGQGLEFLIYFQGNSAPDKSGLPSDRFSAERTGGSVSTLTIQRTQQEDSAVYLCASSQTSGSYNEQFFGPGTRLTVL.

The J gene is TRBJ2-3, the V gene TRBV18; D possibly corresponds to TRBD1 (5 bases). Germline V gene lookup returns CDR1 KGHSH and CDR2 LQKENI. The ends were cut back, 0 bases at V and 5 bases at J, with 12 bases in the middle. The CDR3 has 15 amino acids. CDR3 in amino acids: CASSPPPGRGDTQYF. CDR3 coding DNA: TGTGCCAGCTCACCACCACCAGGAAGGGGAGATACGCAGTATTTT.

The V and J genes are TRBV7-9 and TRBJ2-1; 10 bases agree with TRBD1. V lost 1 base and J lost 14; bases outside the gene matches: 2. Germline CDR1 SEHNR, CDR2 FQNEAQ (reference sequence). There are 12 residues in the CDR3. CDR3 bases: TGTGCCAGCAGCTTAGAGGGACAGGGGAAGTTCTTC. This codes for CASSLEGQGKFF.

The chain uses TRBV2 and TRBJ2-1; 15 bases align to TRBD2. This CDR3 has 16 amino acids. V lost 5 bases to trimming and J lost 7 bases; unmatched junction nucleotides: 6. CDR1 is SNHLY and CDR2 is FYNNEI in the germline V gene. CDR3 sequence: CASSPSGLAGGNEQFF. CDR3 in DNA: TGTGCCAGCAGTCCCTCGGGACTAGCGGGGGGTAATGAGCAGTTCTTC.

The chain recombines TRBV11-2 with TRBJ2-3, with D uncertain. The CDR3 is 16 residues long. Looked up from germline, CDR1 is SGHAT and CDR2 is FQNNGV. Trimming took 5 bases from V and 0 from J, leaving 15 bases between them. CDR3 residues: CASSPTVHKSTDTQYF. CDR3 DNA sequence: TGTGCCAGCAGCCCTACAGTGCACAAAAGCACAGATACGCAGTATTTT.

The DNA for the CDR3 is TGTGCCAGCAGTTACGGGGCTCATACTAATGAAAAACTGTTTTTT. Protein sequence: CASSYGAHTNEKLFF. The V and J genes are TRBV6-6 and TRBJ1-4; D may be TRBD1 (5 bases). V lost 2 bases and J lost 2, with 9 bases in between. The germline V gene encodes CDR1 MNHNY and CDR2 SVGAGI (reference sequence). This CDR3 spans 15 amino acids.

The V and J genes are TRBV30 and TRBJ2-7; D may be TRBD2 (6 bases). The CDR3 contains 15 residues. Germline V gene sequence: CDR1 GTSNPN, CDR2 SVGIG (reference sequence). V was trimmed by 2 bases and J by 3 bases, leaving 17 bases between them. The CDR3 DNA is TGTGCCTGGAGTCCGAGACTAGGGGATTACTACGAGCAGTACTTC. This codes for CAWSPRLGDYYEQYF.

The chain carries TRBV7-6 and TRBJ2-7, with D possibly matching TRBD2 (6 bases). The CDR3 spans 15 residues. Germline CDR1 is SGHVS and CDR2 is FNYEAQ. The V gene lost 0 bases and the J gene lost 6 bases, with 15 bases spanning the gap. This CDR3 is CASSLAGGPEGEQYF. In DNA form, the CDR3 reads TGTGCCAGCAGCTTAGCCGGGGGTCCTGAGGGCGAGCAGTACTTC.